This TCR beta chain is from a study of cytomegalovirus exposure and HLA in healthy donors. It was with 60 Vbeta and 13 Jbeta primers that the PCR ran. Method: immunoSEQ multiplex PCR; TCRdb's copy keeps in-frame clones and lacks some. The repertoire consists of under 150,000 clones, with 60% to 85% occurring once and the leading ten covering roughly 6.3%. On this clone itself: The antigen is not known.

There are 14 residues in the CDR3. The germline V gene encodes CDR1 SEHNR and CDR2 FQNEAQ (reference sequence). Between the trimmed V and J ends, which lost 3 bases and 8 bases, there was a span of 13 bases. Regarding the study as a whole: As confirmed in vitro, a few CMV-associated chains were specific for CMV antigens.

V gene TRBV7-9 combines with J gene TRBJ1-4; D remains ambiguous. The sample taken for sequencing was PBMCs. The TCR sequence derives from a woman aged 40-49 years in good health and CMV-seropositive. CDR3 residues: CASSFPGVNEKLFF. In nucleotides, the CDR3 is TGTGCCAGCAGCTTCCCAGGCGTTAACGAAAAACTGTTTTTT.